The 27 T cell receptor beta chains in this list originate from one sample, sequenced in a study of shared clonotypes between healthy human individuals. CD45RO-negative, CCR7-selected cells formed the naive CD8 fraction, which excluded terminally differentiated effector memory CD45RA+ cells. Sequenced by immunoSEQ multiplex PCR; TCRdb stores in-frame clones only, minus some. The sample holds millions of clones, about 94% seen once. Sequenced input: naive CD8+ T cells sorted from blood. Every receptor here comes from a man between 18 and 35 years old in good health.

The chain is built from TRBV5-3 and TRBJ1-2; D is uncertain. TRBV5-3 is filed as an ORF, its function uncertain. This CDR3 comprises 13 residues. Between the trimmed V and J ends, which lost 2 bases and 6 bases, there was a span of 11 bases. Here the CDR3 reads CARSLVVRDGYTF. In DNA, the CDR3 is TGTGCCAGAAGCTTAGTAGTGAGGGATGGCTACACCTTC.

The rearrangement links TRBV11-2 to TRBJ1-6; D gene uncertain. In germline, CDR1 is SGHAT, CDR2 FQNNGV. This CDR3 has 17 residues. The germline V and J ends were trimmed by 1 base and 2 bases, with 12 bases remaining between them. CDR3 residues: CASSLGVGEPYNSPLHF. The CDR3 DNA sequence: TGTGCCAGCAGCTTAGGGGTCGGGGAACCCTATAATTCACCCCTCCACTTT.

CDR3 DNA: TGCGCCAGCAGCCAAGAGGGGTTTGGTCTAAGGCAGCTCGCCTACGAGCAGTACTTC. Amino acid sequence: CASSQEGFGLRQLAYEQYF. The V call is TRBV4-1, the J call TRBJ2-7; no definite D call. V shed 0 bases and J shed 2 bases, with 23 bases lying between them. The CDR3 totals 19 residues. CDR1 is MGHRA, CDR2 YSYEKL, per germline.

The chain employs TRBV2 and TRBJ2-4; no firm D call. Germline V gene data show CDR1 as SNHLY and CDR2 as FYNNEI. The CDR3 has 14 amino acids. The V and J ends lost 8 bases and 2 bases respectively, with 13 bases between them. The CDR3 reads CASELSRTKNIQYF. CDR3 nucleotides: TGTGCCAGCGAGCTCAGTCGTACCAAAAACATTCAGTACTTC.

This clone was seen a few times. The sample contains more than one DNA sequence encoding this CDR3. This chain connects TRBV27 to TRBJ1-5; D gene unclear. In germline, CDR1 is MNHEY, CDR2 SMNVEV (reference sequence). Trimming cost V 0 bases and J 0 bases, with 6 bases left between them. CDR3 length equals 15 residues. The chain's CDR3 is CASSLSGYSNQPQHF. The CDR3 DNA sequence: TGTGCCAGCAGTTTATCTGGGTATAGCAATCAGCCCCAGCATTTT.

The chain combines TRBV5-6 with TRBJ2-3; D is possibly TRBD1 (6 bases). Trimming removed 2 bases at V and 0 bases at J, with 10 bases between. This CDR3 has 15 residues. The V gene's germline CDR1 is SGHDT and CDR2 YYEEEE. CDR3 region: CASSFWTASTDTQYF. CDR3 nucleotides: TGTGCCAGCAGCTTTTGGACAGCTAGCACAGATACGCAGTATTTT.

The gene calls are TRBV7-9 and TRBJ2-2, with TRBD2 identical over 8 bases. Germline CDR1 is SEHNR and CDR2 is FQNEAQ (reference sequence). The CDR3 contains 17 residues. With V trimmed by 3 bases and J by 3 bases, 9 bases remained unmatched. CDR3 amino acids: CASSFPPAGGHTGELFF. In DNA form, the CDR3 reads TGTGCCAGCAGCTTCCCGCCCGCGGGGGGTCACACCGGGGAGCTGTTTTTT.

The V gene is TRBV27, the J gene TRBJ1-3; no definite D call. The germline V and J ends were trimmed by 6 bases and 4 bases, with 16 bases remaining between them. There are 15 residues in the CDR3. Looked up from germline, CDR1 is MNHEY and CDR2 is SMNVEV (reference sequence). CDR3 nucleotides: TGTGCCAGCAGGGATTATGAGGGCTCGGGAAACACCATATATTTT. Protein sequence: CASRDYEGSGNTIYF.

V gene TRBV12-5 combines with J gene TRBJ2-1; TRBD2 aligns across 9 bases. Looked up from germline, CDR1 is LGHNT and CDR2 is FRNRAP. CDR3 length: 15 residues. V lost 6 bases, J lost 7 bases, and 10 bases stayed unmatched. CDR3 nucleotide sequence: TGTGCTAGTGGGTTTCATAGCGGGAGTTATAATGAGCAGTTCTTC. Protein: CASGFHSGSYNEQFF.

The genes are TRBV28 and TRBJ1-2; TRBD1 is a possible D gene (5 bases). The length of the CDR3 is 12 residues. V was shortened by 7 bases and J by 8 bases, with 14 bases between the two germline ends. Per the germline V gene, CDR1 is MDHEN and CDR2 is SYDVKM. CDR3 residues: CASNQPGTGYTF. CDR3 DNA: TGTGCCAGCAACCAACCAGGGACGGGCTACACCTTC.

V and J are TRBV28 and TRBJ2-5, with D tentatively TRBD1 (6 bases). Germline values: CDR1 MDHEN, CDR2 SYDVKM. Trimming pared 3 bases from V and 7 bases from J, leaving 21 bases between. CDR3 length equals 16 residues. CDR3: CASSLPRGGTKTTQYF. The CDR3 bases are TGTGCCAGCAGTTTGCCCCGAGGGGGAACCAAGACGACCCAGTACTTC.

The table lists this clone with a count of one. V is TRBV13 and J is TRBJ2-3; 10 positions agree with TRBD2. The CDR3 sequence is 15 residues long. The trim removed 4 bases at V and 0 bases at J, leaving 1 base unmatched. Germline lookup yields CDR1 PRHDT and CDR2 FYEKMQ (reference sequence). Here the CDR3 reads CASSSTSGSTDTQYF. In DNA form, the CDR3 reads TGTGCCAGCAGCTCGACTAGCGGGAGCACAGATACGCAGTATTTT.

Regarding this clone: Other DNA variants within this sample encode the same CDR3. This chain uses TRBV7-9 with TRBJ2-2; TRBD1 is a possible D gene (5 bases). CDR1 SEHNR and CDR2 FQNEAQ come from the germline V gene (reference sequence). V lost 0 bases and J lost 4, with 9 bases in between. The CDR3 loop spans 15 amino acids. DNA for the CDR3: TGTGCCAGCAGCTTAGCCAGGGCAGGCACCGGGGAGCTGTTTTTT. This sequence encodes CASSLARAGTGELFF.

The V and J genes are TRBV9 and TRBJ1-1; a weak D match, TRBD1 (6 bases). CDR1 and CDR2 from the germline V gene are SGDLS and YYNGEE. The CDR3 contains 15 residues. V gave up 3 bases and J gave up 1 base, with 13 bases separating them. Here the CDR3 DNA reads TGTGCCAGCAGCGCGTCGACAGGACCGAACACTGAAGCTTTCTTT. Amino acids: CASSASTGPNTEAFF.

To note about this clone: The identical CDR3 is also encoded by other nucleotide sequences in the sample. The V call is TRBV4-3, the J call TRBJ1-1; D call uncertain. CDR1 is LGHNA and CDR2 is YSLEER in the germline V gene. Trimming removed 1 base at V and 1 base at J, with 4 bases between. The CDR3 has 13 residues. CDR3 DNA sequence: TGCGCCAGCAGCCAAGTTCAGAACACTGAAGCTTTCTTT. Amino acids: CASSQVQNTEAFF.

The chain employs TRBV11-2 and TRBJ1-1; D gene ambiguous. This CDR3 comprises 13 residues. V lost 3 bases and J lost 6, with 11 bases in between. Germline assignment: CDR1 SGHAT and CDR2 FQNNGV. CDR3 protein: CASSFSGWPEAFF. CDR3 DNA sequence: TGTGCCAGCAGCTTTTCGGGGTGGCCTGAAGCTTTCTTT.

The V call is TRBV14, the J call TRBJ2-5; D is unresolved. CDR1 is SGHDN, CDR2 FVKESK, per germline. The CDR3 has 14 residues. Deletions cut 1 base from V and 5 bases from J, with 11 bases between. The CDR3 sequence: CASSQVPVWETQYF. For the CDR3, the DNA is TGTGCCAGCAGCCAAGTGCCGGTTTGGGAGACCCAGTACTTC.

The chain couples TRBV12-2 to TRBJ2-1; TRBD2, the D gene given by the table, was not confirmed from the DNA. TRBV12-2 is annotated as a pseudogene. The CDR3 is 17 residues long. The CDR3 sequence: CASRPGTSGGRWNEQFF. DNA for the CDR3: TGTGCAAGTCGCCCCGGGACTAGCGGGGGCCGATGGAATGAGCAGTTCTTC.

The rearrangement links TRBV28 to TRBJ2-7, with D perhaps TRBD1 (5 bases). The CDR3 spans 12 residues. The V gene lost 8 bases and the J gene lost 9 bases, with 17 bases spanning the gap. CDR1 and CDR2 (germline): MDHEN, SYDVKM. CDR3 in amino acids: CASASDSIRQYF. As DNA, the CDR3 is TGTGCCAGCGCCAGTGACAGCATCCGGCAGTACTTC.

This clone was seen a single time. The gene calls are TRBV9 and TRBJ1-5; possible D gene TRBD1, 6 bases. Trimming pared 3 bases from V and 4 bases from J, leaving 11 bases between. The CDR3 loop spans 14 amino acids. CDR1 SGDLS and CDR2 YYNGEE come from the germline V gene. CDR3 DNA: TGTGCCAGCAGCGACGGGACATCTAATCAGCCCCAGCATTTT. Protein product: CASSDGTSNQPQHF.

This rearrangement joins TRBV11-3 to TRBJ2-7; TRBD1 agrees at 7 bases. V dropped 5 bases and J dropped 5; count of bases not matched to a gene: 6. The CDR3 spans 13 residues. CDR1 and CDR2 from the germline V gene are SGHNT and YENEEA. The CDR3 loop reads CASSPTGINEQYF. The CDR3 region has the DNA TGTGCCAGCAGCCCGACAGGGATAAACGAGCAGTACTTC.

The genes are TRBV5-1 and TRBJ2-7; D unclear. CDR3 length: 11 amino acids. The germline V gene has CDR1 SGHRS and CDR2 YFSETQ. The germline V and J ends were trimmed by 4 bases and 3 bases, with 5 bases remaining between them. CDR3 region: CASSKDYEQYF. The CDR3, as DNA: TGCGCCAGCAGCAAAGACTACGAGCAGTACTTC.

This clone was picked up one time. V gene TRBV5-1 combines with J gene TRBJ2-3, with TRBD1 matching 7 bases. After removal of 4 bases from V and 1 base from J, the junction contained 6 bases not matched to a gene. The CDR3 has 15 residues. Per germline, CDR1 SGHRS and CDR2 YFSETQ. CDR3 sequence reads: CASSLTGTGTDTQYF. CDR3 nucleotides: TGCGCCAGCAGCCTAACCGGGACAGGCACAGATACGCAGTATTTT.

Remarks on this clone: The same CDR3 also results from other DNA sequences found in this sample. The chain uses TRBV5-4 and TRBJ2-2, with D possibly matching TRBD2 (6 bases). Trimming shortened V by 2 bases and J by 1 base, and 6 bases separated the two germline ends. Germline CDR1 and CDR2: SGHNT and YYREEE (reference sequence). CDR3 length: 14 residues. This chain's CDR3 is CASSLAGNTGELFF. Here the CDR3 DNA reads TGTGCCAGCAGCTTAGCGGGGAACACCGGGGAGCTGTTTTTT.

Comments on this clone: Germline is not matched at one junction end, which may reflect a read error. The gene calls are TRBV5-6 and TRBJ2-7; perhaps TRBD1 as D (6 bases). CDR1 SGHDT and CDR2 YYEEEE come from the germline V gene. The length of the CDR3 is 12 residues. CDR3 nucleotides: TGTGCCAGCAGCTTGGGACAGGACCCGCCGCACTTC. This gives the protein CASSLGQDPPHF.

The chain is built from TRBV29-1 and TRBJ2-5, with 7 bases fitting TRBD1. CDR1 is SQVTM and CDR2 is ANQGSEA in the germline V gene. The CDR3 sequence is 15 residues long. The V segment lost 4 bases and the J segment 3 bases; nucleotides outside the gene matches: 11. The CDR3 here is CSVVEKGTVEETQYF. The CDR3 nucleotides read TGCAGCGTTGTCGAAAAAGGGACAGTTGAAGAGACCCAGTACTTC.

On this clone: This same CDR3 is encoded by further DNA sequences in the sample. The J gene is TRBJ2-7, the V gene TRBV18; unclear D gene. Germline assignment: CDR1 KGHSH and CDR2 LQKENI. The CDR3 sequence is 14 residues long. Between the trimmed V and J ends, which lost 3 bases and 0 bases, there was a span of 9 bases. The CDR3, as DNA: TGTGCCAGCTCACCGGTCGGTAGCTCCTACGAGCAGTACTTC. This translates into CASSPVGSSYEQYF.